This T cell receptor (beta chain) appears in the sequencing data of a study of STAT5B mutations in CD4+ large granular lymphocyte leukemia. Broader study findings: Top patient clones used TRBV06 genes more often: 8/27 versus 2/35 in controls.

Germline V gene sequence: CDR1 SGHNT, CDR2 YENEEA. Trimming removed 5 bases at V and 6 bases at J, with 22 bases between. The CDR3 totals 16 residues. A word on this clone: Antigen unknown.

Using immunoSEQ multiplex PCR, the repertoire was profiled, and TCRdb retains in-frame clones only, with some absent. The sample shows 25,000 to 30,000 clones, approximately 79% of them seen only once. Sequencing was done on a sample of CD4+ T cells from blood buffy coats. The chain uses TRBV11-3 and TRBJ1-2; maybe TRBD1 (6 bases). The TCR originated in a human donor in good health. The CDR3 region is CASSTARWGLSDGYTF. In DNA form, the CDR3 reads TGTGCCAGCAGCACGGCTCGTTGGGGGCTCTCCGATGGCTACACCTTC.